The 13 T cell receptor beta chains below come from one sample, sequenced in a study of blood T cells in healthy people across ages. Using a J-beta primer mix together with a sample-barcoded 5' primer, a second PCR was run for roughly 6 to 12 cycles. TCRdb itself ran the 5' RACE reads through MiXCR, one entry per CDR3 protein. This sample has roughly 700,000 distinct CDR3 sequences; roughly 49% occur once, and the top ten carry around a third. The sequencing input was blood. The receptors were sampled from a woman aged 55-70 years in good health.

V gene TRBV7-2 combines with J gene TRBJ2-7; unclear D gene. V was clipped by 1 base and J by 7 bases, with 23 bases between them. CDR3 length equals 17 residues. Germline CDR1 is SGHTA and CDR2 is FQGNSA. The CDR3 DNA follows: TGTGCCAGCAGCTTAGGGAGCCGGGCTTCGACGAAGGGTGAGCAGTACTTC. It is translated as CASSLGSRASTKGEQYF.

The V and J genes are TRBV28 and TRBJ1-5, with 7 bases that match TRBD1. The CDR3 contains 17 residues. The ends lost 5 bases at V and 6 bases at J; junction bases unmatched: 16. Germline V lookup: CDR1 MDHEN, CDR2 SYDVKM. CDR3 region: CASSPSATGHLVQPQHF. In DNA, the CDR3 is TGTGCCAGCAGTCCTTCGGCGACAGGGCATCTTGTTCAGCCCCAGCATTTT.

This chain connects TRBV9 to TRBJ2-5; D possibly matches TRBD1 or TRBD2 (6 bases each). The germline V and J ends were trimmed by 4 bases and 11 bases, with 24 bases remaining between them. Looked up from germline, CDR1 is SGDLS and CDR2 is YYNGEE. This CDR3 contains 15 residues. This CDR3 is CASSPGGRGGNEQYF. DNA for the CDR3: TGTGCCAGCAGCCCCGGGGGCAGGGGAGGTAATGAGCAGTACTTC.

Only a few counts were recorded for this clonotype. This chain uses TRBV18 with TRBJ2-5; possibly TRBD2 for D (5 bases). Per germline, CDR1 KGHSH and CDR2 LQKENI. V gave up 0 bases and J gave up 3 bases, with 17 bases separating them. The CDR3 covers 17 residues. CDR3 in amino acids: CASSPPPWEREEETQYF. CDR3 DNA: TGTGCCAGCTCACCACCACCGTGGGAGAGGGAAGAAGAGACCCAGTACTTC. The variable domain in full, completed from reference TRBV18 and TRBJ2-5, reads NAGVMQNPRHLVRRRGQEARLRCSPMKGHSHVYWYRQLPEEGLKFMVYLQKENIIDESGMPKERFSAEFPKEGPSILRIQQVVRGDSAAYFCASSPPPWEREEETQYFGPGTRLLVL.

The chain carries TRBV20-1 and TRBJ1-2; TRBD1 agrees at 9 bases. The germline V gene has CDR1 DFQATT and CDR2 SNEGSKA (reference sequence). V lost 3 bases to trimming and J lost 4 bases; unmatched junction nucleotides: 6. This CDR3 region has 14 residues. The CDR3 here is CSARRTGEGYGYTF. In DNA, the CDR3 is TGCAGTGCTAGGAGGACAGGGGAAGGCTATGGCTACACCTTC.

The gene calls are TRBV20-1 and TRBJ1-1; 9 bases line up with TRBD1. V trimming: 6 bases; J trimming: 5 bases; junction bases outside the gene matches: 7. The CDR3 covers 13 residues. CDR1 and CDR2 (germline): DFQATT, SNEGSKA (reference sequence). CDR3 in DNA: TGCAGTGCCAAACAGGGGGCGCTGACTGAAGCTTTCTTT. Translation gives CSAKQGALTEAFF.

Note on this clonotype: Being one base from a much bigger clone, this may be a read error. This chain uses TRBV4-3 with TRBJ2-1, with 8 bases fitting TRBD2. The J call could be wrong; TRBJ2-7 is a better fit for the DNA end. The CDR3 spans 16 residues. Germline V gene data show CDR1 as LGHNA and CDR2 as YSLEER. The chain's CDR3 is CASTRLTGGAYNEQYF. The CDR3 coding sequence is TGCGCCAGCACCCGTTTGACGGGAGGGGCCTACAATGAGCAGTACTTC.

V usage is TRBV15 and J usage is TRBJ2-1; D is perhaps TRBD1 (5 bases). The CDR3 covers 15 residues. The V gene's germline CDR1 is LNHNV and CDR2 YYDKDF (reference sequence). V lost 6 bases to trimming and J lost 1 base, with 13 bases between them. The CDR3, as DNA: TGTGCCACCAGTCAGGGCCAGGAATCCTACAATGAGCAGTTCTTC. It encodes CATSQGQESYNEQFF.

This clonotype was counted only a few times. The chain joins TRBV11-1 to TRBJ2-1; 13 nucleotides agree with TRBD2. This CDR3 region has 17 residues. The J segment lost 8 bases and the V segment lost 3 bases, leaving 10 bases of the junction unmatched. CDR1 is SGHAT, CDR2 FQDESV, per germline (reference sequence). As DNA, the CDR3 is TGTGCCAGCAGCTTTGGAACGGGACTAGCGGGGAACTATGAGCAGTTCTTC. Protein sequence: CASSFGTGLAGNYEQFF.

V and J are TRBV5-5 and TRBJ2-7; D possibly corresponds to TRBD2 (5 bases). V was trimmed by 4 bases and J by 3 bases, leaving 20 bases between them. The CDR3 contains 16 residues. Germline lookup yields CDR1 SGHKS and CDR2 YYEKEE (reference sequence). In nucleotides, the CDR3 is TGTGCCAGCAGCCCGGACTTCGGACGGCTGGTCTACGAGCAGTACTTC. Translation gives CASSPDFGRLVYEQYF. Filled out from reference TRBV5-5 and TRBJ2-7, the complete variable domain reads DAGVTQSPTHLIKTRGQQVTLRCSPISGHKSVSWYQQVLGQGPQFIFQYYEKEERGRGNFPDRFSARQFPNYSSELNVNALLLGDSALYLCASSPDFGRLVYEQYFGPGTRLTVT.

This chain uses TRBV6-1 with TRBJ1-1; possible D gene TRBD1, 5 bases. Trimming removed 8 bases from V and 0 bases from J, with 19 bases in between. The CDR3 loop spans 16 amino acids. Germline V gives CDR1 MNHNS, CDR2 SASEGT. CDR3 nucleotides: TGTGCCAGCGTAGGGGACCGGCGGGTCCTGAACACTGAAGCTTTCTTT. Protein: CASVGDRRVLNTEAFF.

This clonotype came up many times. J is TRBJ2-3 and V is TRBV2; weak D call: TRBD2 (6 bases). CDR3 length: 15 residues. Trimming took off 8 bases at V and 4 bases at J, with 19 bases between the two ends. In germline, CDR1 is SNHLY, CDR2 FYNNEI. The CDR3 DNA is TGTGCCAGCTGTCTCGAGGGACTCTTCGCAGATACGCAGTATTTT. This sequence encodes CASCLEGLFADTQYF.

This clonotype was found once. The chain is built from TRBV24-1 and TRBJ2-3; 7 positions match TRBD2. Germline V lookup: CDR1 KGHDR, CDR2 SFDVKD. Trimming took 4 bases from V and 2 from J; bases not matched to a gene: 8. CDR3 length: 16 amino acids. The CDR3 region has the DNA TGTGCCACCAGTGACCCAACTAGCGAGTACACAGATACGCAGTATTTT. Protein: CATSDPTSEYTDTQYF.